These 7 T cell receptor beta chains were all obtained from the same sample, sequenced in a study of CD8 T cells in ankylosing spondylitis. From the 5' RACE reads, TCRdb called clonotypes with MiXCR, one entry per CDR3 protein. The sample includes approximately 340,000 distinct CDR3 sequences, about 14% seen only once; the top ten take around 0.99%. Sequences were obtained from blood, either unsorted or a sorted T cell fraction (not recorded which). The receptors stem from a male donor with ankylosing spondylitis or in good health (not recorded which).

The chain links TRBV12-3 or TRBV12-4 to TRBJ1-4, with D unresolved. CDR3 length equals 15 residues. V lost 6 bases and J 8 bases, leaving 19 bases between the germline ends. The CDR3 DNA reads TGTGCCAGCAGACGATCAGATCTCCCCGGGGAAAAACTGTTTTTT. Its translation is CASRRSDLPGEKLFF.

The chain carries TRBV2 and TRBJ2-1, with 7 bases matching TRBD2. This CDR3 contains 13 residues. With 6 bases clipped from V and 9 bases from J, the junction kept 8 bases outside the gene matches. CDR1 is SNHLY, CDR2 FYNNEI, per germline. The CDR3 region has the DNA TGTGCCAGCAGGAGACTAGCTGGGGGTGAGCAGTTCTTC. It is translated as CASRRLAGGEQFF.

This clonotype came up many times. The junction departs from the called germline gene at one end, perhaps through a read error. CDR3 in amino acids: CASSLQGSTDTQYF. CDR3 DNA: TGTGCCAGCAGCTTACAGGGGAGCACAGATACGCAGTATTTT. The chain employs TRBV5-1 and TRBJ2-3; 7 positions agree with TRBD1. CDR1 is SGHRS and CDR2 is YFSETQ in the germline V gene. This CDR3 is built from 14 residues.

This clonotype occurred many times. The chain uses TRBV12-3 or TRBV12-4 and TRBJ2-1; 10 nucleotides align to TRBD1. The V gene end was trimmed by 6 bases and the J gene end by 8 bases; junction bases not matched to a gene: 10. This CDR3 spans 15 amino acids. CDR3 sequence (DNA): TGTGCCAGCAGAGCGCCGGGACAGGGGCGTCATGAGCAGTTCTTC. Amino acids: CASRAPGQGRHEQFF.

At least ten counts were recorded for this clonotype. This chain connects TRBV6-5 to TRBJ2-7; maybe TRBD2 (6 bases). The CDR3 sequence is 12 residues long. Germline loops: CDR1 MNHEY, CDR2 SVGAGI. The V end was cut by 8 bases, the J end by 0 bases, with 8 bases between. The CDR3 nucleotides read TGTGCCAGCCGCGGGAACTCCTACGAGCAGTACTTC. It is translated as CASRGNSYEQYF.

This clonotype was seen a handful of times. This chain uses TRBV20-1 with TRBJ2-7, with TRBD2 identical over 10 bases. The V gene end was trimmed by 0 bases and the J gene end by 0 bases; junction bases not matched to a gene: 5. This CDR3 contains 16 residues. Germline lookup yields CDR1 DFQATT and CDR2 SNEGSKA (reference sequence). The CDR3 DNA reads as TGCAGTGCTAGAGATGCGGGACTAGCGCTCTCCTACGAGCAGTACTTC. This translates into CSARDAGLALSYEQYF.

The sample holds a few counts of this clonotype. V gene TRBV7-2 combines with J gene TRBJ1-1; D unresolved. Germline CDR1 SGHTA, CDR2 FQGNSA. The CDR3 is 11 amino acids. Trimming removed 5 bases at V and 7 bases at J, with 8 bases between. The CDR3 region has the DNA TGTGCCAGCAGCCCCCGACTTGAAGCTTTCTTT. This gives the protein CASSPRLEAFF.